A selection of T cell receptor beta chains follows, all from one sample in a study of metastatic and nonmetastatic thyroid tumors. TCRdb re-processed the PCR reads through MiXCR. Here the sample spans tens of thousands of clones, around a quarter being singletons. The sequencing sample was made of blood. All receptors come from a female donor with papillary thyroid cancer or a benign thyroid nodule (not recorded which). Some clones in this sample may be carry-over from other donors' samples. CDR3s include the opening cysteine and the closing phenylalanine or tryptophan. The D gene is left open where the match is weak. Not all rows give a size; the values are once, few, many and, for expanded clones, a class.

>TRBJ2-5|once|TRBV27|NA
CASSRTVQETQYF
TGTGCCAGCAGTAGAACAGTCCAAGAGACCCAGTACTTC
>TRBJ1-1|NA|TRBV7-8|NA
CASSLGGLMNTEAFF
TGTGCCAGCAGCTTAGGTGGACTTATGAACACTGAAGCTTTCTTT
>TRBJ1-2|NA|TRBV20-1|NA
CSARDPGVDYGYTF
TGCAGTGCTAGAGATCCAGGGGTCGACTATGGCTACACCTTC
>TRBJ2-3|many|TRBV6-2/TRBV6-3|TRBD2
CASSYSSGRGTDTQYF
TGTGCCAGCAGTTACTCGAGCGGGAGAGGAACAGATACGCAGTATTTT
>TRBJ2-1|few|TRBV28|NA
CASSLEWQGPIHGNEQFF
TGTGCCAGCAGTTTAGAGTGGCAGGGGCCCATCCACGGGAATGAGCAGTTCTTC
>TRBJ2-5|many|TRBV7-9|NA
CASSRQVGGETQYF
TGTGCCAGCAGCAGACAGGTGGGGGGCGAGACCCAGTACTTC
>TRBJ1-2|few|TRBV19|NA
CASSIYGGDYGYTF
TGTGCCAGTAGTATCTATGGGGGCGACTATGGCTACACCTTC
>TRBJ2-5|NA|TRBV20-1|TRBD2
CSARDVTSGRDRETKYF
TGCAGTGCTAGAGATGTCACTAGCGGGAGGGACCGGGAGACCAAGTACTTC
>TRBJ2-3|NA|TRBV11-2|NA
CASSLVGGNSQDTQYF
TGTGCCAGCAGTTTAGTAGGAGGAAACTCCCAAGATACGCAGTATTTT
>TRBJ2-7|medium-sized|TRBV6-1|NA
CASQLDHEQYF
TGTGCCAGCCAACTAGACCACGAGCAGTACTTC
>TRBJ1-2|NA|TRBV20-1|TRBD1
CSATPGQGAYGYTF
TGCAGTGCTACTCCGGGACAGGGGGCTTATGGCTACACCTTC
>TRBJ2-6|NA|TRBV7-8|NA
CASSQGLPSWANVLTF
TGTGCCAGCAGCCAGGGACTCCCCTCTTGGGCCAACGTCCTGACTTTC
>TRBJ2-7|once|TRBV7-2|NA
CASSLVTAGHEQYF
TGTGCCAGCAGCTTAGTTACCGCGGGGCACGAGCAGTACTTC
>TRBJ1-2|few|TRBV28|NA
CASSLGGAHRYGYTF
TGTGCCAGCAGTTTGGGCGGGGCGCATCGCTATGGCTACACCTTC
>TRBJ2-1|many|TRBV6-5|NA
CASSYPPALSSYNEQFF
TGTGCCAGCAGTTACCCCCCCGCCCTAAGCTCCTACAATGAGCAGTTCTTC